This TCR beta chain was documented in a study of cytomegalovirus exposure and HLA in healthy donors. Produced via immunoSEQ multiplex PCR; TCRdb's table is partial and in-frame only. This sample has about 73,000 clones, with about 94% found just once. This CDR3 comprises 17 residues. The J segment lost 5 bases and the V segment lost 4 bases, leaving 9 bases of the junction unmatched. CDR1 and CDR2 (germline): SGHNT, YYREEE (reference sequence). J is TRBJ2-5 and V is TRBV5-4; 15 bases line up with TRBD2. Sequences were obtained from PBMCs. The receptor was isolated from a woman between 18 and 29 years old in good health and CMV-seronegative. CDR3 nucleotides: TGTGCCAGCAGCCAGTATGGGACTAGCGGGGGGTTTGAGACCCAGTACTTC. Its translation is CASSQYGTSGGFETQYF. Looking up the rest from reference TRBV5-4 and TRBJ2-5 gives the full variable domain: ETGVTQSPTHLIKTRGQQVTLRCSSQSGHNTVSWYQQALGQGPQFIFQYYREEENGRGNFPPRFSGLQFPNYSSELNVNALELDDSALYLCASSQYGTSGGFETQYFGPGTRLLVL.